Listed below are T cell receptor beta chains from one sample, sequenced in a study of regulatory T cells in long-lasting Graves disease. TCRdb called the multiplex PCR reads again in MiXCR, with one record for every CDR3 protein. The data hold about 500,000 distinct CDR3 sequences, with more than 10% observed a single time. The same data also went into a second study, on T cells in Graves' hyperthyroidism and ophthalmopathy.

Material: peripheral blood mononuclear cells (PBMCs), obtained at new diagnosis, from a patient treated with antithyroid drugs. The source is a woman under 40 with Graves disease. Each CDR3 is given with its conserved first and last residue. The D gene is left open where the match is weak. Size tells how often a clone was seen (once, few, many) or the class of an expanded clone, and some rows leave it out.

NA | TRBJ1-5 | 14 | NA | TRBV15 | CATSILMGGQPQHF | TGTGCCACCAGCATCTTAATGGGGGGTCAGCCCCAGCATTTT
TRBD1 | TRBJ1-2 | 13 | many | TRBV5-6 | CASSIRTGRGYTF | TGTGCCAGCAGCATCCGGACAGGGAGAGGCTACACCTTC
NA | TRBJ1-5 | 12 | few | TRBV20-1 | CSARESNQPQHF | TGCAGTGCTAGGGAAAGCAATCAGCCCCAGCATTTT
NA | TRBJ1-5 | 14 | many | TRBV19 | CASSILDINQPQHF | TGTGCCAGTAGTATTTTGGACATTAATCAGCCCCAGCATTTT
NA | TRBJ1-1 | 14 | NA | TRBV10-3 | CAISDRAEATEAFF | TGTGCCATCAGTGACCGAGCTGAGGCCACTGAAGCTTTCTTT
TRBD2 | TRBJ2-5 | 17 | many | TRBV2 | CASSEWLAGDISETQYF | TGTGCCAGCAGTGAATGGCTAGCGGGAGATATATCGGAGACCCAGTACTTC
NA | TRBJ2-3 | 15 | NA | TRBV9 | CASSVSGGSTDTQYF | TGTGCCAGCAGCGTTTCGGGTGGGTCTACAGATACGCAGTATTTT
NA | TRBJ2-6 | 16 | few | TRBV25-1 | CASSETGRSGANVLTF | TGTGCCAGCAGTGAAACAGGCAGATCTGGGGCCAACGTCCTGACTTTC
NA | TRBJ2-1 | 14 | NA | TRBV5-1 | CASSLARSYNEQFF | TGCGCCAGCAGCTTGGCGAGATCCTACAATGAGCAGTTCTTC
TRBD1 | TRBJ2-2 | 14 | many | TRBV20-1 | CSAKRDRDTGELFF | TGCAGTGCTAAGAGGGACAGAGACACCGGGGAGCTGTTTTTT
NA | TRBJ2-7 | 13 | NA | TRBV28 | CASSWSASYEQYF | TGTGCCAGCAGTTGGAGCGCCTCCTACGAGCAGTACTTC
NA | TRBJ2-2 | 14 | NA | TRBV6-5 | CASSYVVTTGELFF | TGTGCCAGCAGTTACGTGGTAACCACCGGGGAGCTGTTTTTT
TRBD1 | TRBJ2-7 | 15 | few | TRBV14 | CASSQVLGTGGEQYF | TGTGCCAGCAGCCAAGTACTCGGGACAGGGGGCGAGCAGTACTTC
NA | TRBJ1-1 | 15 | many | TRBV6-5 | CASSYGGGEGTEAFF | TGTGCCAGCAGTTACGGCGGGGGCGAGGGAACTGAAGCTTTCTTT
TRBD1 | TRBJ1-5 | 14 | few | TRBV6-4 | CASREGQWNQPQHF | TGTGCCAGCAGGGAGGGACAGTGGAATCAGCCCCAGCATTTT
NA | TRBJ2-7 | 12 | many | TRBV30 | CAWSFSSDEQYF | TGTGCCTGGAGTTTCTCGAGCGACGAGCAGTACTTC
NA | TRBJ2-3 | 13 | many | TRBV11-2 | CASSLFPLDTQYF | TGTGCCAGCAGCTTATTCCCCCTGGATACGCAGTATTTT